The TCR beta chain under discussion was sequenced for a study of cytotoxic CD8 clonotypes in ibrutinib-treated CLL. Overall study findings and caveats: Clonality at baseline surpassed age-matched healthy donors and tracked circulating CD8+ T-cell counts.

V gave up 0 bases and J gave up 4 bases; unmatched junction bases: 16. The CDR3 totals 19 residues. CDR1 and CDR2 (germline): LGHNT, FRNRAP. About this clone: The antigen is undetermined.

Generated by immunoSEQ multiplex PCR, the TCRdb table keeps only in-frame clones and is missing some. The sample carries fewer than 45,000 clones, 71% recorded once. This chain connects TRBV12-5 to TRBJ2-3, with 7 bases matching TRBD2. The sample here was PBMCs, taken at disease progression, from a patient treated with ibrutinib. The clonotype comes from a human donor with chronic lymphocytic leukemia. The CDR3 DNA follows: TGTGCTAGTGGTTTGGTAACCCCTGCGGGGGTACGCGTGGCAGATACGCAGTATTTT. Amino acid sequence: CASGLVTPAGVRVADTQYF.